Below, 6 T cell receptor beta chains from the same sample are listed, as sequenced in a study of patients and donors after allogeneic stem cell transplantation. TCRdb used MiXCR to reprocess the RT-PCR reads, holding one entry per CDR3 protein. The sample has fewer than 20,000 distinct CDR3 sequences; roughly a quarter are singletons. Sequencing was carried out using blood, either unsorted or a sorted T cell fraction (not recorded which). These receptor sequences come from a human donor who was either an allogeneic HSCT recipient or a stem cell or donor lymphocyte infusion donor (not recorded which). It is not recorded whose cells these are; they may come from a transplant donor.

The V gene is TRBV20-1, the J gene TRBJ1-4; TRBD1 matches 7 bases. This CDR3 is built from 15 residues. V shed 0 bases, J shed 8 bases, and the junction held 9 bases outside the gene matches. Per the germline V gene, CDR1 is DFQATT and CDR2 is SNEGSKA (reference sequence). The CDR3 nucleotides read TGCAGTGCTAGAGATCCCGACAGGGATCTCGAAAAACTGTTTTTT. Its protein product is CSARDPDRDLEKLFF.

About this clonotype itself: Since the CDR3 does not end with the conserved phenylalanine or tryptophan, this likely comes from a read error. The rearrangement links TRBV5-5 to TRBJ1-1; D is unresolved. Looked up from germline, CDR1 is SGHKS and CDR2 is YYEKEE (reference sequence). The ends were cut back, 1 base at V and 1 base at J, with 11 bases in the middle. This CDR3 region has 15 residues. CDR3 amino acids: CASSLYGVKNTEAFL. The DNA of the CDR3 is TGTGCCAGCAGCTTGTACGGGGTCAAGAACACTGAAGCTTTCCTT.

This clonotype was seen a handful of times. The chain uses TRBV28 and TRBJ1-2; the D is unclear. The CDR3 covers 13 residues. V lost 5 bases, J lost 4 bases, and 11 bases lay in between. Germline V CDR1 and CDR2: MDHEN, SYDVKM. The CDR3 loop reads CASSPTRTYGYTF. The CDR3 bases are TGTGCCAGCAGTCCAACAAGGACCTATGGCTACACCTTC.

In its sample, this clonotype was seen a few times. The rearrangement joins TRBV6-2 or TRBV6-3 to TRBJ1-2, with D possibly matching TRBD1 (5 bases). CDR3 length equals 12 residues. Germline CDR1 is MNHEY and CDR2 is SVGEGT. V was pared by 11 bases and J by 5 bases, with 15 bases between. This CDR3 reads CAGYGGTYGYTF. The CDR3 bases are TGTGCCGGATATGGGGGAACTTATGGCTACACCTTC.

The chain has TRBV4-2 and TRBJ2-7, with D maybe TRBD1 (6 bases). Germline V gene sequence: CDR1 LGHNA, CDR2 YNFKEQ. The CDR3 consists of 15 residues. V dropped 4 bases and J dropped 3 bases, with 16 bases sitting between them. The CDR3 reads CASSPDEGRGYEQYF. The DNA for the CDR3 is TGTGCCAGCAGCCCCGACGAGGGCAGGGGCTACGAGCAGTACTTC.

This clonotype was detected a few times. The chain links TRBV5-1 to TRBJ1-5; no clear D. The V end was cut by 0 bases, the J end by 5 bases, with 9 bases between. Germline lookup yields CDR1 SGHRS and CDR2 YFSETQ. The CDR3 is made up of 14 amino acids. This chain's CDR3 is CASSLGSGDQPQHF. The CDR3 DNA is TGCGCCAGCAGCTTGGGGTCAGGCGATCAGCCCCAGCATTTT.